A selection of T cell receptor beta chains follows, all from one sample in a study of response to subunit inactivated influenza vaccine. TCRdb recomputed calls from the RT-PCR reads with MiXCR, one row per CDR3 protein. The sample gives 490,000 or so distinct CDR3 sequences, around 8% of which show up once; 13% is in the top ten. The input for sequencing was PBMCs from blood, taken less than 30 months after vaccination. All receptors derive from a man aged 45-69 years who received an inactivated influenza vaccine. CDR3s include the opening cysteine and the closing phenylalanine or tryptophan. Size tells how often a clone was seen (once, few, many) or the class of an expanded clone, and some rows leave it out.

V gene: TRBV20-1
clone size: few
J gene: TRBJ1-2
CDR3 protein: CSATGTSRGNGYTF

V gene: TRBV12-5
clone size: many
J gene: TRBJ1-1
CDR3 protein: CASGTGTGEAFF

V gene: TRBV6-6
clone size: few
J gene: TRBJ1-2
CDR3 protein: CASRSTGDGYTF

V gene: TRBV7-2
clone size: NA
J gene: TRBJ2-5
CDR3 protein: CASSSRQVQETQYF

V gene: TRBV20-1
clone size: few
J gene: TRBJ1-4
CDR3 protein: CSARALGGEKLFF

V gene: TRBV9
clone size: many
J gene: TRBJ2-7
CDR3 protein: CASSPGDAPSEQYF

V gene: TRBV15
clone size: NA
J gene: TRBJ2-4
CDR3 protein: CATSREDKAGAKNIQYF

V gene: TRBV9
clone size: few
J gene: TRBJ1-4
CDR3 protein: CASSEGWAEKLFF

V gene: TRBV12-3/TRBV12-4
clone size: many
J gene: TRBJ2-5
CDR3 protein: CASSRGPQETQYF

V gene: TRBV29-1
clone size: NA
J gene: TRBJ2-7
CDR3 protein: CSVGRGTGNYEQYF

V gene: TRBV2
clone size: few
J gene: TRBJ2-1
CDR3 protein: CASSVRLGTSGRHEQFF

V gene: TRBV7-6
clone size: NA
J gene: TRBJ1-6
CDR3 protein: CASSLAGTENSPLHF

V gene: TRBV4-3
clone size: few
J gene: TRBJ2-1
CDR3 protein: CASSQEVRTPDEQFF

V gene: TRBV4-1
clone size: many
J gene: TRBJ1-4
CDR3 protein: CASSQWTGTNEKLFF

V gene: TRBV5-1
clone size: few
J gene: TRBJ1-2
CDR3 protein: CASSFGQPTGYTF

V gene: TRBV19
clone size: few
J gene: TRBJ2-7
CDR3 protein: CASSRAWGPYEQYF

V gene: TRBV18
clone size: NA
J gene: TRBJ2-1
CDR3 protein: CASSPMGGYNEQFF

V gene: TRBV20-1
clone size: NA
J gene: TRBJ2-3
CDR3 protein: CSAQGRRSGTDTQYF

V gene: TRBV21-1
clone size: NA
J gene: TRBJ1-6
CDR3 protein: CASSPKYPVGSPLHF

V gene: TRBV20-1
clone size: NA
J gene: TRBJ1-1
CDR3 protein: CSARQLNTGGTEAFF

V gene: TRBV20-1
clone size: many
J gene: TRBJ1-1
CDR3 protein: CSARDPGQGNTEAFF

V gene: TRBV20-1
clone size: NA
J gene: TRBJ2-7
CDR3 protein: CSASSWTTTYEQYF

V gene: TRBV7-8
clone size: few
J gene: TRBJ2-7
CDR3 protein: CASATRSSYEQYF

V gene: TRBV5-6
clone size: many
J gene: TRBJ2-5
CDR3 protein: CASSPLRSGEETQYF

V gene: TRBV4-3
clone size: few
J gene: TRBJ1-1
CDR3 protein: CASSQEARVWQGATEAFF

V gene: TRBV3-1
clone size: NA
J gene: TRBJ1-1
CDR3 protein: CASSSDPGAEAFF

V gene: TRBV7-2
clone size: many
J gene: TRBJ1-2
CDR3 protein: CASSLSSLGYGYTF

V gene: TRBV13
clone size: NA
J gene: TRBJ1-5
CDR3 protein: CASSLRSGHQPQHF

V gene: TRBV7-8
clone size: few
J gene: TRBJ2-7
CDR3 protein: CASSPRQGGREQYF

V gene: TRBV6-1
clone size: NA
J gene: TRBJ1-2
CDR3 protein: CASRWGGPSYGYTF

V gene: TRBV4-3
clone size: NA
J gene: TRBJ2-7
CDR3 protein: CASSPEGASSYEQYF

V gene: TRBV2
clone size: many
J gene: TRBJ2-1
CDR3 protein: CASTTNGQGYNEQFF

V gene: TRBV7-2
clone size: NA
J gene: TRBJ2-5
CDR3 protein: CASSPGAFQETQYF

V gene: TRBV7-2
clone size: many
J gene: TRBJ2-7
CDR3 protein: CASSYDRLYEQYF

V gene: TRBV28
clone size: few
J gene: TRBJ2-4
CDR3 protein: CASTPRGFTKNIQYF

V gene: TRBV9
clone size: many
J gene: TRBJ1-4
CDR3 protein: CASSVSGQGYEKLFF

V gene: TRBV20-1
clone size: NA
J gene: TRBJ1-2
CDR3 protein: CSASDSSTYGYTF

V gene: TRBV20-1
clone size: few
J gene: TRBJ2-1
CDR3 protein: CSAWTRPEQFF